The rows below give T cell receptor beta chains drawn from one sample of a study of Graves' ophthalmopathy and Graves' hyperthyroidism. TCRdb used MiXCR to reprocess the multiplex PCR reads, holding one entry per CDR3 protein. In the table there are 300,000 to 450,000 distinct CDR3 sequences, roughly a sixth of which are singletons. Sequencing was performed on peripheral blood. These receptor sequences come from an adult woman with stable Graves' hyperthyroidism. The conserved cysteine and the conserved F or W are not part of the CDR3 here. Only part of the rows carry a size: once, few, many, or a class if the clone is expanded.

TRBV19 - ASSTTSVQETQY
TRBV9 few ASSDPRTGQTGELF
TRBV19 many ASSIDAGGYEQY
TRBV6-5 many ASSDSGTNGQH
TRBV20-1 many SAAHRDRETQY
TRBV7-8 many ASSPAGTANRGEQY
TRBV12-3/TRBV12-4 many ASSHLAGPYEQY
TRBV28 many ASSLQGAHNQPQH
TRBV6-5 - ASSYRTDNDGYT
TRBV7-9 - ASKPGQRSQETQY
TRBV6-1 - ASSQGQGLGNTIY
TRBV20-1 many SARDGTKLSTEAF
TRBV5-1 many ASSLFMTDMNTEAF
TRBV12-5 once ASGPGDRPNYGYT
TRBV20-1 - SARYREIEAF
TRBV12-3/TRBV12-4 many ASSTDRESSYEQY
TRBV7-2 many ASSVTDIDFRNYGYT
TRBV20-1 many SASRQETQY
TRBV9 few ASSVDQGWDNEQF
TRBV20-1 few SAPSGTVKNIKY
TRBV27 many ASSLSWEVGIQY
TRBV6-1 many ASSEGGAVGETQY
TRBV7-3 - ASSLDSAAHTEAF
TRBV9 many ASSVAAGDETQY
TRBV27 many ASSSTPNQQETQY
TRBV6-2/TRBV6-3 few ASSYPSTPKKGRNTIY
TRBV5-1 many ASSLVEGYGYT
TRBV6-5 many ASRGLRIQETQY
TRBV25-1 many ASSGGTGVTETQY